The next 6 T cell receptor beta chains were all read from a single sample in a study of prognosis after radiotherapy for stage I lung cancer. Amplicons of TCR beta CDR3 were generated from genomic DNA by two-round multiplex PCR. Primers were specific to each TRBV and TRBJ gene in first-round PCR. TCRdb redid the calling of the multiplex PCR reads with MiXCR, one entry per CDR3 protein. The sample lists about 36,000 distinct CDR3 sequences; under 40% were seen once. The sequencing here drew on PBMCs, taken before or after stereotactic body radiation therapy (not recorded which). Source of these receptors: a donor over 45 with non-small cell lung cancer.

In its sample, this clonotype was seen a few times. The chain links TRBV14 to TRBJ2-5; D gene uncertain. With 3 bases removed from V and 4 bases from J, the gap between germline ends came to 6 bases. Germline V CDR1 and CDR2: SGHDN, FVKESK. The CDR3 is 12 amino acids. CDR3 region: CASSHNRETQYF. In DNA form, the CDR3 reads TGTGCCAGCAGCCATAACAGAGAGACCCAGTACTTC.

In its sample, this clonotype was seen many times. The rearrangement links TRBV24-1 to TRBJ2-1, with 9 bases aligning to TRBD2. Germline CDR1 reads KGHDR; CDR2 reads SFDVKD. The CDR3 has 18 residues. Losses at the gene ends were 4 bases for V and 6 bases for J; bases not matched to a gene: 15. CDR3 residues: CATSDTTRSSGRSNEQFF. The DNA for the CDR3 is TGTGCCACCAGTGACACGACGAGGAGTAGCGGGAGAAGCAATGAGCAGTTCTTC.

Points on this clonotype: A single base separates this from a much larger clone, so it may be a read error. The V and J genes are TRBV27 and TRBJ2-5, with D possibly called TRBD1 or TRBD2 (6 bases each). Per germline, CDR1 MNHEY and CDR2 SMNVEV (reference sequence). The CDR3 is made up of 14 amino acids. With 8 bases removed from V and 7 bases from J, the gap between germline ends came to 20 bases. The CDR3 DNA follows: TGTGCCAGCCGTCGGGGGCATGGGGCATCGACCCAGTACTTC. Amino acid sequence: CASRRGHGASTQYF.

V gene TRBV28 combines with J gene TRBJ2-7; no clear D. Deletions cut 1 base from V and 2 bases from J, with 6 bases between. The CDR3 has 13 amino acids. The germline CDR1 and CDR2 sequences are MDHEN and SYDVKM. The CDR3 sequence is CASSLFGAYEQYF. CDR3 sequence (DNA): TGTGCCAGCAGTTTATTTGGGGCCTACGAGCAGTACTTC. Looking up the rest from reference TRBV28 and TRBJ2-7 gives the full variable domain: DVKVTQSSRYLVKRTGEKVFLECVQDMDHENMFWYRQDPGLGLRLIYFSYDVKMKEKGDIPEGYSVSREKKERFSLILESASTNQTSMYLCASSLFGAYEQYFGPGTRLTVT.

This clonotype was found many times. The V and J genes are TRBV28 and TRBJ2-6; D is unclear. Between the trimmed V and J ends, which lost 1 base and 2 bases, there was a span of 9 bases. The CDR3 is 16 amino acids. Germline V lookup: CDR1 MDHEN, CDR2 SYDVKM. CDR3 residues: CASSLFPKTGANVLTF. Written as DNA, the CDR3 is TGTGCCAGCAGTTTATTTCCGAAGACTGGGGCCAACGTCCTGACTTTC.

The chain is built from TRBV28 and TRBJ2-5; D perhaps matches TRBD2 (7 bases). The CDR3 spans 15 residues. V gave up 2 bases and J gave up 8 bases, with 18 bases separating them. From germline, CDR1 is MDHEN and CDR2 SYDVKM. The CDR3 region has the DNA TGTGCCAGCAGTTTAGCGGAACAGGGAGGGGATACCCAGTACTTC. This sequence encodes CASSLAEQGGDTQYF.